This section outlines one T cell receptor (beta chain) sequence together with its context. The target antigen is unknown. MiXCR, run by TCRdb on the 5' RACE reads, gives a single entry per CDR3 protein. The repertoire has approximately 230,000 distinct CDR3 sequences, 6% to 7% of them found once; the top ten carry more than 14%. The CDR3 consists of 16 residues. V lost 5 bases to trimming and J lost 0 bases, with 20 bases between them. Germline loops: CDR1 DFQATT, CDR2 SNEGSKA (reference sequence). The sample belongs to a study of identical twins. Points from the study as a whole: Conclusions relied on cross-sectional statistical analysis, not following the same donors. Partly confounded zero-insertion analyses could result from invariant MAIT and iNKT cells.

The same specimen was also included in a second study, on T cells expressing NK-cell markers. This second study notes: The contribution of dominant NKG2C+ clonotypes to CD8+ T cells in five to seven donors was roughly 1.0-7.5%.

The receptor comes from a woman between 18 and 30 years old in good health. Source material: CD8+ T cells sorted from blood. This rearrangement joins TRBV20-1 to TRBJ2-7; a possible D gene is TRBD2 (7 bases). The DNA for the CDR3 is TGCAGTGCTCTTAGGGGGGGGCCAAACCTCTCCTACGAGCAGTACTTC. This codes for CSALRGGPNLSYEQYF.